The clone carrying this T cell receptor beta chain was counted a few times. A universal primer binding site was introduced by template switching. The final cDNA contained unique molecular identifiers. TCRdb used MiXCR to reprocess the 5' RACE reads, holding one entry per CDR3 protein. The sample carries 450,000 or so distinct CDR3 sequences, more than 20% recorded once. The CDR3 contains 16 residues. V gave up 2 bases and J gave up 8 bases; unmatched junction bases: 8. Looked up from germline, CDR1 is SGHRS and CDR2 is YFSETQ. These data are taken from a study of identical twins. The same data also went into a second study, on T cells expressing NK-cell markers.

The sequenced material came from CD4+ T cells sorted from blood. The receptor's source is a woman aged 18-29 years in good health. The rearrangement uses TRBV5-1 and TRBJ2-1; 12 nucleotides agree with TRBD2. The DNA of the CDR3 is TGCGCCAGCAGCTTACTAGCGGGAGGTGGTACGGATGAGCAGTTCTTC. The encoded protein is CASSLLAGGGTDEQFF.